These 15 T cell receptor beta chains originate from one sample sequenced in a study of T cells in women clearing cervical HPV infection. Sequenced by immunoSEQ multiplex PCR; TCRdb stores in-frame clones only, minus some. Its clone listing holds roughly 21,000 clones. The sample was blood buffy coat. The receptors were gathered from a woman between 18 and 75 years old with a cervical HPV16 infection that either progressed to CIN3+ or cleared (not recorded which).

Remarks on this clone: The CDR3 extends 3 residues past the end of the read, so its final part is completed from the germline J gene. The chain has TRBV5-1 and TRBJ2-2; 8 positions match TRBD1. Germline loops: CDR1 SGHRS, CDR2 YFSETQ. The CDR3 contains 13 residues. CDR3 sequence: CASSRDRGAVLFF. The CDR3 DNA, read in part, is TGCGCCAGCAGCCGAGACAGGGGCGCGGTG.

A note on this clone: The read terminates 3 residues before the CDR3 end, so the remaining end is supplied by the germline J gene. The chain links TRBV5-5 to TRBJ1-2; TRBD1 aligns across 10 bases. V was pared by 4 bases and J by 5 bases, with 8 bases of the junction left unmatched. The CDR3 consists of 15 residues. The V gene's germline CDR1 is SGHKS and CDR2 YYEKEE (reference sequence). The CDR3 region is CASSPWTGGDYGYTF. The CDR3 bases that were read are TGTGCCAGCAGCCCTTGGACAGGGGGGGATTATGGC.

Concerning this clone itself: The DNA ends 3 residues before the CDR3 does, and the rest of the CDR3 is filled in from the germline J gene. The chain couples TRBV20-1 to TRBJ2-1; D call uncertain. The ends were cut back, 4 bases at V and 4 bases at J, with 8 bases in the middle. The CDR3 is 12 amino acids. Germline-derived CDR1 and CDR2 are DFQATT and SNEGSKA (reference sequence). The CDR3 DNA, read in part, is TGCAGTGCTATTGCGGATTACAATGAG. This translates into CSAIADYNE. The full CDR3 reads CSAIADYNEQFF.

About this clone itself: The read stops 3 residues short of the end of the CDR3; the missing end is completed from the germline J gene. The chain recombines TRBV7-2 with TRBJ1-2; D perhaps matches TRBD1 (5 bases). Germline V gene data show CDR1 as SGHTA and CDR2 as FQGNSA. Trimming stripped 1 base from V and 4 bases from J, with 7 bases between. The CDR3 extends over 13 amino acids. CDR3 DNA (partial): TGTGCCAGCAGCTTAGGAGGGGCCTATGGC. It specifies CASSLGGAYG. The whole CDR3 protein reads CASSLGGAYGYTF.

Regarding this clone: The read comes to an end 3 residues before the CDR3 does, leaving the germline J gene to fill in the end. J is TRBJ2-5 and V is TRBV13, with 7 nucleotides matching TRBD1. This CDR3 comprises 16 residues. Germline loops: CDR1 PRHDT, CDR2 FYEKMQ (reference sequence). Trimming at V came to 5 bases and at J to 0 bases, leaving 9 bases not matched to a gene. The CDR3 is CASSPTTTGNQETQYF. The CDR3 bases that were read are TGTGCCAGCAGCCCGACGACGACAGGGAACCAAGAGACC.

The CDR3 here is CASSPVSSGRYNEQFF. The DNA read from the CDR3 is TGTGCCAGTAGTCCAGTATCTAGCGGGAGATACAATGAG. The chain combines TRBV19 with TRBJ2-1; TRBD2 matches 10 bases. With the read ending 3 residues before the CDR3 end, the germline J gene is used to fill in that end. The junction had 8 bases not matched to a gene; V was cut back by 5 bases and J by 4 bases. Germline-derived CDR1 and CDR2 are LNHDA and SQIVND (reference sequence). The CDR3 runs to 16 residues.

As to this clone: The read finishes 3 residues shy of the CDR3 end, and the germline J gene is used to complete it. This chain uses TRBV20-1 with TRBJ2-2; 12 nucleotides agree with TRBD2. Trimming cost V 0 bases and J 7 bases; bases outside gene matches: 6. Germline V gives CDR1 DFQATT, CDR2 SNEGSKA (reference sequence). This CDR3 spans 16 amino acids. CDR3 protein: CSARDGRLAGVGELFF. The CDR3 bases that were read are TGCAGTGCTAGAGATGGGAGACTAGCGGGAGTCGGGGAG.

Remarks on this clone: The CDR3 is cut off 3 residues early in the read; its end comes from the germline J gene. The V and J genes are TRBV5-6 and TRBJ1-4, with D tentatively TRBD1 (5 bases). Germline V CDR1 and CDR2: SGHDT, YYEEEE. The CDR3 extends over 13 amino acids. V lost 4 bases and J 6 bases, leaving 10 bases between the germline ends. CDR3 bases read: TGTGCCAGCAGCCTAGAGACAGATGAAAAA. Protein: CASSLETDEK. Given in full, the CDR3 is CASSLETDEKLFF. Full variable domain (missing parts from reference TRBV5-6 and TRBJ1-4): DAGVTQSPTHLIKTRGQQVTLRCSPKSGHDTVSWYQQALGQGPQFIFQYYEEEERQRGNFPDRFSGHQFPNYSSELNVNALLLGDSALYLCASSLETDEKLFFGSGTQLSVL.

This clone is classed as medium-sized by frequency. The CDR3 end lies 3 residues beyond the end of the read and is filled in from the germline J gene. The chain employs TRBV2 and TRBJ2-5; D remains ambiguous. The CDR3 length is 11 residues. V lost 6 bases, J lost 1 base, and 3 bases lay in between. Germline V gene sequence: CDR1 SNHLY, CDR2 FYNNEI. The CDR3: CASSFQETQYF. Incomplete CDR3 DNA: TGTGCCAGCAGCTTCCAAGAGACC.

Comment on this clone: The CDR3 extends 3 residues past the end of the read, so its final part is completed from the germline J gene. This sequence joins TRBV2 and TRBJ2-7; D is unresolved. V lost 2 bases, J lost 5 bases, and 7 bases lay in between. The CDR3 length is 12 residues. Germline values: CDR1 SNHLY, CDR2 FYNNEI. Here the CDR3 reads CASSETIHEQYF. The sequenced CDR3 bases are TGTGCCAGCAGTGAAACTATCCACGAG.

About this clone: The read finishes 3 residues shy of the CDR3 end, and the germline J gene is used to complete it. The genes are TRBV2 and TRBJ1-1, with D possibly matching TRBD1 (6 bases). V was cut by 7 bases and J by 4 bases, with 16 bases left in between. The CDR3 length is 14 residues. Germline V lookup: CDR1 SNHLY, CDR2 FYNNEI. The CDR3 loop is CASTIQGGGTEAFF. CDR3 DNA (partial): TGTGCCAGCACTATACAGGGAGGCGGCACTGAA.

Notes on this clone: From the germline J gene comes the end of the CDR3, since the read stops 3 residues before it. The V call is TRBV6-2 or TRBV6-3, the J call TRBJ1-6; 9 bases fit TRBD1. The length of the CDR3 is 14 residues. The V and J ends lost 6 bases and 8 bases, in that order; junction bases with no gene match: 5. Per the germline V gene, CDR1 is MNHEY and CDR2 is SVGEGT. This CDR3 is CASRTHRGHSPLHF. The DNA read from the CDR3 is TGTGCCAGCAGGACCCACAGGGGGCATTCACCC.

A remark on this clone: The read terminates 3 residues before the CDR3 end, so the remaining end is supplied by the germline J gene. The chain is built from TRBV6-2 or TRBV6-3 and TRBJ2-7; perhaps TRBD2 as D (7 bases). Germline CDR1 reads MNHEY; CDR2 reads SVGEGT. The CDR3 is 15 residues long. V was shortened by 6 bases and J by 6 bases, with 21 bases between the two germline ends. The sequenced CDR3 bases are TGTGCCAGCAGGTATACAGGAGGGGGGGCGGGCGAG. This gives the protein CASRYTGGGAGE. The CDR3 reads in full as CASRYTGGGAGEQYF.

As concerns this clone: The read finishes 3 residues shy of the CDR3 end, and the germline J gene is used to complete it. This chain uses TRBV5-5 with TRBJ1-2; TRBD1 matches 7 bases. The CDR3 length is 14 residues. J lost 7 bases, V lost 5 bases, and 11 bases had no gene match. The germline gives CDR1 SGHKS, CDR2 YYEKEE (reference sequence). The CDR3 reads CASSSPGRGLGYTF. The sequenced part of the CDR3 DNA is TGTGCCAGCAGTTCCCCCGGGAGGGGGCTTGGC.

Comments on this clone: Read sequence stops 3 residues before the CDR3 end, and the germline J gene provides the missing end. This sequence joins TRBV14 and TRBJ2-7; 10 positions agree with TRBD2. This CDR3 has 15 residues. V shed 1 base and J 2 bases; nucleotides not matched to a gene: 2. The germline V gene encodes CDR1 SGHDN and CDR2 FVKESK. Here the CDR3 reads CASSQVTSGTYEQYF. Partial CDR3 DNA: TGTGCCAGCAGCCAAGTCACTAGCGGGACCTACGAG. Based on the CDR3 plus reference TRBV14 and TRBJ2-7, the full variable domain is EAGVTQFPSHSVIEKGQTVTLRCDPISGHDNLYWYRRVMGKEIKFLLHFVKESKQDESGMPNNRFLAERTGGTYSTLKVQPAELEDSGVYFCASSQVTSGTYEQYFGPGTRLTVT.